This TCR beta chain was found in a study of tumor-infiltrating lymphocytes in primary liver carcinoma. In the study overall: Patients diagnosed with primary liver carcinoma received treatment through surgical resection. The tumors ranged from roughly 4 to 10 cm across and fell within stage T1-T3 N0M0.

Blood RNA was derived from unsorted whole blood, and germline DNA was extracted too. A primer matching the constant region was used to make TCR beta cDNA from approximately 500 ng of total RNA. A slightly modified ARM-PCR protocol with three nested multiplex PCR rounds produced these TCR beta libraries. A C-beta reverse primer was combined with TRBV1-TRBV30 forward primers in the first two PCR rounds, and each round had 10 cycles. One entry per CDR3 protein, called by TCRdb with MiXCR from the multiplex PCR reads. The repertoire holds 300,000 to 350,000 distinct CDR3 sequences, more than 55% seen once, with around 15% in the top ten. Germline-derived CDR1 and CDR2 are MNHNY and SVGAGI (reference sequence). This CDR3 region has 12 residues. Trimming cost V 0 bases and J 9 bases, with 3 bases left between them.

The receptor comes from a woman between 25 and 40 years old with primary liver carcinoma and hepatitis B virus infection. This chain joins TRBV6-6 and TRBJ1-6; the D is unclear. Sequenced input: peripheral blood. The CDR3 DNA follows: TGTGCCAGCAGTTACTCCGGTTCACCCCTCCACTTT. It translates to CASSYSGSPLHF.